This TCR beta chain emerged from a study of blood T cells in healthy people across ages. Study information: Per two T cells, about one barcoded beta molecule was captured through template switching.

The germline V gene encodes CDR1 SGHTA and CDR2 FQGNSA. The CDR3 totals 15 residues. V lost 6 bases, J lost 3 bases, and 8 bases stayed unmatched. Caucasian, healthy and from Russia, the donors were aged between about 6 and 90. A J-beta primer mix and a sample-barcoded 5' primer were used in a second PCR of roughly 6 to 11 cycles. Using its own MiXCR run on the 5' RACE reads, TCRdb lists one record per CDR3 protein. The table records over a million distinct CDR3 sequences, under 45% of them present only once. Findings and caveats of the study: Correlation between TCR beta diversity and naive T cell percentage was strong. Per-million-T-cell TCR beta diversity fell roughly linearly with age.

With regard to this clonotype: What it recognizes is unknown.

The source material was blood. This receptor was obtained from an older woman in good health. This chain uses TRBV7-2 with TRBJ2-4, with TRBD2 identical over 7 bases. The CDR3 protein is CTSSPLGGGKNIQYF. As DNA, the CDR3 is TGTACCAGCAGTCCCCTTGGGGGGGGCAAAAACATTCAGTACTTC.